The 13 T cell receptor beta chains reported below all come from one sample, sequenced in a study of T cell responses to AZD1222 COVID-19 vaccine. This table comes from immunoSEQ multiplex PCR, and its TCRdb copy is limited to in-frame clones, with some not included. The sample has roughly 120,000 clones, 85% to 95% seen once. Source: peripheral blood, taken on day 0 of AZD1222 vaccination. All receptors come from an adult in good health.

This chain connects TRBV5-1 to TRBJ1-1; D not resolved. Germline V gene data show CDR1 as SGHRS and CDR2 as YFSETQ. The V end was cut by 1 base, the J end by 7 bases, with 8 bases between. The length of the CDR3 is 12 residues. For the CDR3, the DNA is TGCGCCAGCAGCTTGCCAGGCAGTGAAGCTTTCTTT. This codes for CASSLPGSEAFF. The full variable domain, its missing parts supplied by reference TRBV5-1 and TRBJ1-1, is KAGVTQTPRYLIKTRGQQVTLSCSPISGHRSVSWYQQTPGQGLQFLFEYFSETQRNKGNFPGRFSGRQFSNSRSEMNVSTLELGDSALYLCASSLPGSEAFFGQGTRLTVV.

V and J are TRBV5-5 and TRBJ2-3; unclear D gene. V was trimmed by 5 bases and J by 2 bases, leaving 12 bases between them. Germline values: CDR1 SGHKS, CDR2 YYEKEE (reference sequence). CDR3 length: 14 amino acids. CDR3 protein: CASSPRRPTDTQYF. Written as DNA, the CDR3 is TGTGCCAGCAGTCCCAGGCGACCCACAGATACGCAGTATTTT.

CDR3 DNA sequence: TGTGCCAGCAGTTACGCTGAAAGCACCTACTACGAGCAGTACTTC. It codes for CASSYAESTYYEQYF. The chain recombines TRBV6-5 with TRBJ2-7; no firm D call. This CDR3 region has 15 residues. Trimming shortened V by 2 bases and J by 3 bases, and 14 bases separated the two germline ends. Germline loops: CDR1 MNHEY, CDR2 SVGAGI.

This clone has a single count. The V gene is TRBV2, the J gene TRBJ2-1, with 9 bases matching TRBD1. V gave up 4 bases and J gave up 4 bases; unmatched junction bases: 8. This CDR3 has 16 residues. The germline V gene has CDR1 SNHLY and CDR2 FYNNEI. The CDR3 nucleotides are TGTGCCAGCAGTGCTAGACAGGGGGTAAGATACAATGAGCAGTTCTTC. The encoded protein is CASSARQGVRYNEQFF.

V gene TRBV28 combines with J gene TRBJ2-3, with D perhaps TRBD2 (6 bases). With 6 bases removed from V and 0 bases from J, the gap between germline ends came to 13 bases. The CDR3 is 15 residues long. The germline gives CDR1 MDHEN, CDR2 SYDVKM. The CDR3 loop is CASSPGGFSTDTQYF. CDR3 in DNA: TGTGCCAGCAGCCCCGGGGGTTTTAGCACAGATACGCAGTATTTT. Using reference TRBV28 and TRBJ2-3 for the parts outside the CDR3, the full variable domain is DVKVTQSSRYLVKRTGEKVFLECVQDMDHENMFWYRQDPGLGLRLIYFSYDVKMKEKGDIPEGYSVSREKKERFSLILESASTNQTSMYLCASSPGGFSTDTQYFGPGTRLTVL.

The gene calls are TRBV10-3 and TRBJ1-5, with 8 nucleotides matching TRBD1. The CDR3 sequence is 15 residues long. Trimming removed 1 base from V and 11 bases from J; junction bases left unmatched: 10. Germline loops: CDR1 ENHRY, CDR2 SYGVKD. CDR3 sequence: CAISEFGQGSLAQHF. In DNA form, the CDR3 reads TGTGCCATCAGTGAGTTCGGACAGGGTTCTTTGGCCCAGCATTTT.

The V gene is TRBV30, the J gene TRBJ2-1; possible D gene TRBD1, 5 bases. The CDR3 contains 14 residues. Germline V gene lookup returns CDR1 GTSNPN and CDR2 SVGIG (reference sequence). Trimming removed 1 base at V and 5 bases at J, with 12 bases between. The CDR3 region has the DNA TGTGCCTGGAGTGGGACAATTTCGCACAATGAGCAGTTCTTC. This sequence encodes CAWSGTISHNEQFF.

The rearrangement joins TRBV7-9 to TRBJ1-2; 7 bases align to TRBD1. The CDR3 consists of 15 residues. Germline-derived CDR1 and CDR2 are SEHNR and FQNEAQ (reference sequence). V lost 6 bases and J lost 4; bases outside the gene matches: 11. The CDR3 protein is CASSPSGQRAYGYTF. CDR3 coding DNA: TGTGCCAGCAGTCCCTCGGGACAGAGAGCCTATGGCTACACCTTC.

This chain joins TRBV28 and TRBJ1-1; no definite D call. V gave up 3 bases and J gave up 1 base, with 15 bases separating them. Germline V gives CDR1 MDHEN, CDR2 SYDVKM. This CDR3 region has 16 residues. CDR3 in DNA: TGTGCCAGCAGTTTTAGTCGGCGGTCCAAGAACACTGAAGCTTTCTTT. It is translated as CASSFSRRSKNTEAFF.

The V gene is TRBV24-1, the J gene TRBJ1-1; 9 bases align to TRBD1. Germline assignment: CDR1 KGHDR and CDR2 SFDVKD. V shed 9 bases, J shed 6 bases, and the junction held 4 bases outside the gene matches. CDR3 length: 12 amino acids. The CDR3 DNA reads TGTGCCACCGGAACAGGGGGCTCTGAAGCTTTCTTT. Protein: CATGTGGSEAFF.

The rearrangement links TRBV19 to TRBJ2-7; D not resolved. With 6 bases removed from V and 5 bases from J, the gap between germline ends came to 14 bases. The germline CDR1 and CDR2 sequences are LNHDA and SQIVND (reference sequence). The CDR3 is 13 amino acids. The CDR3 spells CASRPGRRNEQYF. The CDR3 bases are TGTGCCAGTAGACCCGGCCGAAGGAACGAGCAGTACTTC.

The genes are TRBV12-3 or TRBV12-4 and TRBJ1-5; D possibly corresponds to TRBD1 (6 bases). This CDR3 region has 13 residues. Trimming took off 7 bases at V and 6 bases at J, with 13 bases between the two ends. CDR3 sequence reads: CASTGEWGQPQHF. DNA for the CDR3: TGTGCCAGCACAGGGGAATGGGGTCAGCCCCAGCATTTT.

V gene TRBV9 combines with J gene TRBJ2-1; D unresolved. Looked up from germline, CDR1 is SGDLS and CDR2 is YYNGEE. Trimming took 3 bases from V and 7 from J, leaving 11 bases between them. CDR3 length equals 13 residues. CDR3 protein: CASSGTLPNEQFF. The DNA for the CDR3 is TGTGCCAGCAGCGGAACGTTACCTAATGAGCAGTTCTTC.